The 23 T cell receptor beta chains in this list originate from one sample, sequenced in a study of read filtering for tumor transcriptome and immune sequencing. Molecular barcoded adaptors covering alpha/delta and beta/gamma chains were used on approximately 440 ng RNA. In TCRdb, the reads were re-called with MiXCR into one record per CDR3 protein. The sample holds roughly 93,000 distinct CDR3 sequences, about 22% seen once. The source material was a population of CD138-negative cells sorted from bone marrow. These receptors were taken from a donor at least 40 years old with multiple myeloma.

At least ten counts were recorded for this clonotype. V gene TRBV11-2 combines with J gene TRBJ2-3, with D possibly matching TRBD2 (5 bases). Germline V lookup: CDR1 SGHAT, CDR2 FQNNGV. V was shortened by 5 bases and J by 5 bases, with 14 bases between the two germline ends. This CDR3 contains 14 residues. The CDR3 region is CASSQPGLGDTQYF. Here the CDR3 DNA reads TGTGCCAGCAGCCAGCCAGGACTCGGAGATACGCAGTATTTT.

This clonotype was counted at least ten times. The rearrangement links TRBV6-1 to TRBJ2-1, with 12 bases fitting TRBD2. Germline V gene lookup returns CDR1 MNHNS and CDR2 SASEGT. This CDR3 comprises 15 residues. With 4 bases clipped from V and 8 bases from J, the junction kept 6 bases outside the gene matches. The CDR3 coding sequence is TGTGCCAGCAGTGTACTAGCGGGGGGCCTCCATGAGCAGTTCTTC. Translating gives CASSVLAGGLHEQFF.

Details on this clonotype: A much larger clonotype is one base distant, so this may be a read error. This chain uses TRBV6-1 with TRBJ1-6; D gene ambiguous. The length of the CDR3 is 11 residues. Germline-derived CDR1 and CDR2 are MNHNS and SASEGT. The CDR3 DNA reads TGTGCCTGCAGTGAGAATTCACCCCTCCACTTT. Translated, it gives CACSENSPLHF.

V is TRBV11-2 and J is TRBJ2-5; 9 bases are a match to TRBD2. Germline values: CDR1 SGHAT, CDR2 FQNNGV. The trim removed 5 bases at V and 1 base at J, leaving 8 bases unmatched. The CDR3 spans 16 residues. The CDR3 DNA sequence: TGTGCCAGCAGCGGCTCAGCGGGGGGCCCCCAAGAGACCCAGTACTTC. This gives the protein CASSGSAGGPQETQYF.

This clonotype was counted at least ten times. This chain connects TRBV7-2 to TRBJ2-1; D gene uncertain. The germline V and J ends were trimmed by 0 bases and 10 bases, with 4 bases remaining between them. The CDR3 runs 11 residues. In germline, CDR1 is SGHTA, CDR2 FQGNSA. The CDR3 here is CASSLAQEQFF. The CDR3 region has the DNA TGTGCCAGCAGCTTAGCGCAAGAGCAGTTCTTC.

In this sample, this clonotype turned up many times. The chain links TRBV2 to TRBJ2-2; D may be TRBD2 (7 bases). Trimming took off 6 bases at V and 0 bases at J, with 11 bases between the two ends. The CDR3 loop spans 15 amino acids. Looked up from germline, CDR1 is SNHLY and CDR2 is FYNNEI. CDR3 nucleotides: TGTGCCAGCAGGGCGGGGGCCGCGAACACCGGGGAGCTGTTTTTT. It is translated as CASRAGAANTGELFF.

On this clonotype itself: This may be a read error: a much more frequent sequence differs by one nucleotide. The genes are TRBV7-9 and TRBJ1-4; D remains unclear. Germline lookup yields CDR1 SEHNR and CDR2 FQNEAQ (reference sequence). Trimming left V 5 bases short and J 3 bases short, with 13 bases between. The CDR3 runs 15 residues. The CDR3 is CASSPSRGSNEKLFF. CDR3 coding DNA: TGTGCCAGCAGCCCGAGTCGGGGATCTAATGAAAAACTGTTTTTT.

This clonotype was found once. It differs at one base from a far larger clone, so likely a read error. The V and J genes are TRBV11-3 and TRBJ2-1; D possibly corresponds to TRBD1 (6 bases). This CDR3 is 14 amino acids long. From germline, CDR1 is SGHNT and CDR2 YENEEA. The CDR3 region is CASNVGGTYNGQFF. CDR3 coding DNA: TGTGCCAGCAACGTTGGGGGCACCTACAATGGGCAGTTCTTC.

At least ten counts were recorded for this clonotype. Here the CDR3 reads CATSDSRTAYNEQFF. CDR3 sequence (DNA): TGTGCCACCAGTGATTCACGGACAGCCTACAATGAGCAGTTCTTC. The V call is TRBV24-1, the J call TRBJ2-1; D is possibly TRBD1 (6 bases). V lost 2 bases, J lost 2 bases, and 9 bases lay in between. CDR1 and CDR2 (germline): KGHDR, SFDVKD. The CDR3 sequence is 15 residues long.

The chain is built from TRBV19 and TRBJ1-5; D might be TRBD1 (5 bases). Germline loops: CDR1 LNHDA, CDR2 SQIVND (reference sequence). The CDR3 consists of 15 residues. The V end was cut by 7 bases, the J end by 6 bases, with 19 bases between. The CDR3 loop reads CASNGGTQRGQPQHF. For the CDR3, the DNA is TGTGCCAGTAACGGGGGGACCCAACGGGGTCAGCCCCAGCATTTT.

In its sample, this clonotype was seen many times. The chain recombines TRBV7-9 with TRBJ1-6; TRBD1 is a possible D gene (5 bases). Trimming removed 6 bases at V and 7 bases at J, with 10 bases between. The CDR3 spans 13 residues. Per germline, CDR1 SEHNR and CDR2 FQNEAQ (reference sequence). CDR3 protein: CASRGGVNSPLHF. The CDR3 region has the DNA TGTGCCAGCAGGGGGGGGGTGAATTCACCCCTCCACTTT.

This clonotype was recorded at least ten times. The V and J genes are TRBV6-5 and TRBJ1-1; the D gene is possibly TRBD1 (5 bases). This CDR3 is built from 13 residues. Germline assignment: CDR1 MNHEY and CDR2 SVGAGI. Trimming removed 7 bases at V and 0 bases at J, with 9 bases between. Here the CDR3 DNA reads TGTGCCAGCAAGACAGCCATGAACACTGAAGCTTTCTTT. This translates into CASKTAMNTEAFF.

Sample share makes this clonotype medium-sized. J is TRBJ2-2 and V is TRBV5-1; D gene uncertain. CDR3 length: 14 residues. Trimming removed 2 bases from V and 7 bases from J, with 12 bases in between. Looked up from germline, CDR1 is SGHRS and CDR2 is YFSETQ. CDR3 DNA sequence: TGCGCCAGCAGCTTTATGGGGTCTGGCGGGGAGCTGTTTTTT. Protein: CASSFMGSGGELFF.

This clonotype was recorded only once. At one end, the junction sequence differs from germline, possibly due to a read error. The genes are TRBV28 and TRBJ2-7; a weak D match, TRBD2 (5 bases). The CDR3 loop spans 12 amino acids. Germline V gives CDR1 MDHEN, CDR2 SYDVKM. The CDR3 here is CASSLPGYGQYF. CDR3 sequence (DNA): TGTGCCAGCAGTTTACCGGGATACGGGCAGTACTTC.

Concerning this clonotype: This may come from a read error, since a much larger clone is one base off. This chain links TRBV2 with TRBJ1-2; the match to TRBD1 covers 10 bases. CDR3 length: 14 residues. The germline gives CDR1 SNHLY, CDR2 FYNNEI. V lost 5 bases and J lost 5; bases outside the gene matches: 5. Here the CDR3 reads CASSFGTGVYGYTF. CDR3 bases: TGTGCCAGCAGTTTCGGGACAGGGGTGTATGGCTACACCTTC. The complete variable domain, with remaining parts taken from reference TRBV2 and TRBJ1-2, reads EPEVTQTPSHQVTQMGQEVILRCVPISNHLYFYWYRQILGQKVEFLVSFYNNEISEKSEIFDDQFSVERPDGSNFTLKIRSTKLEDSAMYFCASSFGTGVYGYTFGSGTRLTVV.

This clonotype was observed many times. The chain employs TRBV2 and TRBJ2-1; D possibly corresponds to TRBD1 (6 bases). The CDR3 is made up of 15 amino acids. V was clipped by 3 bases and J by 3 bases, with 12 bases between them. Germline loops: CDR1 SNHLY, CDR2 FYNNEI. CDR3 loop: CASSDVGAHYNEQFF. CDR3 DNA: TGTGCCAGCAGTGACGTGGGGGCACACTACAATGAGCAGTTCTTC.

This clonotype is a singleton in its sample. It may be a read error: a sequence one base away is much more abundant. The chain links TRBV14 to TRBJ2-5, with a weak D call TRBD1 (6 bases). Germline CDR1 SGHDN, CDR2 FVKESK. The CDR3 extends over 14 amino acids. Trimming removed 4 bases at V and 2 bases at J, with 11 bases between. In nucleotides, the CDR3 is TGTGCCAGCAGCCTCCTGGGACAACAAGAGACCCAGTACTTC. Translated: CASSLLGQQETQYF.

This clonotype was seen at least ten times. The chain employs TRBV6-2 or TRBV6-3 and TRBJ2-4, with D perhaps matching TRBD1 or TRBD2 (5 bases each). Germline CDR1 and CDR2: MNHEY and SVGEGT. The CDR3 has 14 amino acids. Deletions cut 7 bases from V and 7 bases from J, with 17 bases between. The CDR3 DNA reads TGTGCCAGCACCCATGGGGGTAGTTCGAACATTCAGTACTTC. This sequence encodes CASTHGGSSNIQYF.

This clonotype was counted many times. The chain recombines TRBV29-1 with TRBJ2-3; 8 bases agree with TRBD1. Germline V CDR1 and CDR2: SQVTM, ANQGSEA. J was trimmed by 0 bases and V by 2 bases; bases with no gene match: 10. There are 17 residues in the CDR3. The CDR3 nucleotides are TGCAGCGTTGAACGACAGGGGTGGACTGTTAGCACAGATACGCAGTATTTT. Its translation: CSVERQGWTVSTDTQYF.

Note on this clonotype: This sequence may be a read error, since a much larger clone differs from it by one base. This CDR3 reads CASSFTEGSNQPRHF. The CDR3 DNA reads as TGTGCCAGCAGTTTTACAGAGGGCAGCAATCAGCCCCGGCATTTT. The chain has TRBV12-3 or TRBV12-4 and TRBJ1-5; no clear D. The CDR3 runs 15 residues.

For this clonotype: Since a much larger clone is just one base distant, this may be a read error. The CDR3 DNA reads as TGCGCCAGCAGCTTGGGCTATCAGACGACCTACGGGCAGTACTTC. Its protein product is CASSLGYQTTYGQYF. The chain carries TRBV5-1 and TRBJ2-7; D is undetermined. CDR1 and CDR2 from the germline V gene are SGHRS and YFSETQ. The CDR3 length is 15 residues.

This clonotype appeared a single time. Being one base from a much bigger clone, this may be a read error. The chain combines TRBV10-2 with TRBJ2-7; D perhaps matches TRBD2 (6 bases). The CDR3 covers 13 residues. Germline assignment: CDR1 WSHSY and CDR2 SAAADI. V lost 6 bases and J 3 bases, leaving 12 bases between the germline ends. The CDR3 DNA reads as TGCGCCAGCAGAGCGGGTCCCTACTACGAGCAGTACTTC. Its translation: CASRAGPYYEQYF.

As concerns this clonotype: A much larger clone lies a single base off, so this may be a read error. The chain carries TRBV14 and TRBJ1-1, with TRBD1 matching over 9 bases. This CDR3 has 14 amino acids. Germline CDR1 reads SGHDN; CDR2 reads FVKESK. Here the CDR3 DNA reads TGTACCAGCAGCCCACCGGGACAGGGAACTGAAGCTTTCTTT. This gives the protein CTSSPPGQGTEAFF.